Reported below is one T cell receptor beta chain. The length of the CDR3 is 15 residues. V lost 3 bases and J lost 10; bases outside the gene matches: 9. The germline V gene encodes CDR1 SGHDN and CDR2 FVKESK. The source of the sample is a study of T cells after yellow fever vaccination. TCRdb itself ran the 5' RACE reads through MiXCR, one entry per CDR3 protein. The sample records under 600,000 distinct CDR3 sequences, 13% being singletons. V and J are TRBV14 and TRBJ2-1, with 10 bases identical to TRBD2. The origin of this receptor is a man aged 30 to 39 who received the YFV17D yellow fever vaccine. Specimen: PBMCs, collected on the day of the yellow fever booster vaccination. The CDR3 loop reads CASSHLGLASEEQFF. In DNA, the CDR3 is TGTGCCAGCAGCCATCTGGGACTAGCGTCGGAGGAGCAGTTCTTC.